A selection of T cell receptor beta chains follows, all from one sample in a study of long-term antiretroviral therapy in people with HIV. The repertoire was sequenced with immunoSEQ multiplex PCR; TCRdb's copy has only in-frame clones and lacks some. The table lists 23,000 or so clones, 76% of them singletons. This sample comprised unsorted PBMCs, obtained 0.5 years after starting antiretroviral therapy. The receptors come from a woman in her thirties or forties with HIV. Each CDR3 is given without its conserved first and last residue. Each record gives: CDR3 protein, V gene, J gene, clone size, D gene. The D gene is left open where the match is weak. Rows give clone size only sometimes, using once, few, many, or a class for an expanded clone.

CDR3 protein: ASSQDGGRHSPLH; V gene: TRBV14; J gene: TRBJ1-6; clone size: .; D gene: .
CDR3 protein: ASSQAGTGFQPQH; V gene: TRBV4-1; J gene: TRBJ1-5; clone size: .; D gene: TRBD1
CDR3 protein: ASSEQGARNNEQF; V gene: TRBV2; J gene: TRBJ2-1; clone size: .; D gene: TRBD1
CDR3 protein: ASSLSGQGGQGQF; V gene: TRBV11-3; J gene: TRBJ2-1; clone size: .; D gene: TRBD1
CDR3 protein: SVGGQGEYDYGYT; V gene: TRBV29-1; J gene: TRBJ1-2; clone size: .; D gene: TRBD1
CDR3 protein: ASSSLSYEQY; V gene: TRBV7-2; J gene: TRBJ2-7; clone size: .; D gene: .
CDR3 protein: AWSRPSGGEETQY; V gene: TRBV30; J gene: TRBJ2-5; clone size: .; D gene: TRBD2
CDR3 protein: ASSLVGALSSGNTIY; V gene: TRBV11-2; J gene: TRBJ1-3; clone size: .; D gene: .
CDR3 protein: ASSLAGGADTQY; V gene: TRBV5-1; J gene: TRBJ2-3; clone size: .; D gene: TRBD2
CDR3 protein: SVGGRPNEKLF; V gene: TRBV29-1; J gene: TRBJ1-4; clone size: .; D gene: .
CDR3 protein: ASSLGASGDTDTQY; V gene: TRBV5-1; J gene: TRBJ2-3; clone size: .; D gene: TRBD2
CDR3 protein: ASSLGVLTGDNYGYT; V gene: TRBV7-9; J gene: TRBJ1-2; clone size: .; D gene: TRBD1
CDR3 protein: ATRGLSSSYEQY; V gene: TRBV6-6; J gene: TRBJ2-7; clone size: .; D gene: .
CDR3 protein: ASRTVGDSTDTQY; V gene: TRBV6-5; J gene: TRBJ2-3; clone size: .; D gene: .
CDR3 protein: ASSLPGGDTGELF; V gene: TRBV28; J gene: TRBJ2-2; clone size: once; D gene: .
CDR3 protein: ASRRGLAGSTDTQY; V gene: TRBV7-2; J gene: TRBJ2-3; clone size: .; D gene: TRBD2
CDR3 protein: ASSSGQGSSPLH; V gene: TRBV7-2; J gene: TRBJ1-6; clone size: few; D gene: TRBD1
CDR3 protein: AISELPRGDPRLGVGEQY; V gene: TRBV10-3; J gene: TRBJ2-7; clone size: .; D gene: TRBD2
CDR3 protein: ASSYDLGSNQPQH; V gene: TRBV6-6; J gene: TRBJ1-5; clone size: .; D gene: .
CDR3 protein: ASISGTGAYGYT; V gene: TRBV2; J gene: TRBJ1-2; clone size: once; D gene: TRBD1
CDR3 protein: ASSQDKGIEQY; V gene: TRBV4-1; J gene: TRBJ2-7; clone size: .; D gene: .
CDR3 protein: ASALRLGWYEQY; V gene: TRBV6-5; J gene: TRBJ2-7; clone size: .; D gene: .
CDR3 protein: ASSLTGYEQY; V gene: TRBV7-9; J gene: TRBJ2-7; clone size: .; D gene: .
CDR3 protein: ASSQGDRADYGYT; V gene: TRBV4-1; J gene: TRBJ1-2; clone size: .; D gene: TRBD1
CDR3 protein: ASNYPSGGVYEQY; V gene: TRBV7-9; J gene: TRBJ2-7; clone size: few; D gene: TRBD2
CDR3 protein: ATSRDKNTEAF; V gene: TRBV15; J gene: TRBJ1-1; clone size: once; D gene: .
CDR3 protein: AWSRGQTNEKLF; V gene: TRBV30; J gene: TRBJ1-4; clone size: .; D gene: TRBD1
CDR3 protein: ASRSIDRELDEQY; V gene: TRBV5-6; J gene: TRBJ2-7; clone size: few; D gene: TRBD1
CDR3 protein: ASSTLSLHYGYT; V gene: TRBV28; J gene: TRBJ1-2; clone size: .; D gene: .
CDR3 protein: ASSSGQGEGYYGYT; V gene: TRBV11-2; J gene: TRBJ1-2; clone size: .; D gene: TRBD1
CDR3 protein: ASSPRDRSNEKLF; V gene: TRBV4-3; J gene: TRBJ1-4; clone size: .; D gene: TRBD1